This T cell receptor (beta chain) is from a study of identical twins. This clonotype was found a few times. This CDR3 region has 16 residues. J gave up 8 bases and V 3 bases, and 11 bases lay outside the gene matches. CDR1 and CDR2 from the germline V gene are SEHNR and FQNEAQ (reference sequence). TCRdb ran MiXCR on the 5' RACE reads and lists one entry per CDR3 protein. The sample records some 210,000 distinct CDR3 sequences, 15% to 20% being singletons. This same sample was also taken into another study, of T cells expressing NK-cell markers.

This clonotype originated in a woman under 30 in good health. The sequenced sample consisted of CD8+ T cells sorted from blood. The chain has TRBV7-9 and TRBJ2-3; 10 nucleotides align to TRBD2. The CDR3 DNA reads as TGTGCCAGCAGCTTGAAGCTTACTAGCGGGGCTACTACGCAGTATTTT. It is translated as CASSLKLTSGATTQYF.